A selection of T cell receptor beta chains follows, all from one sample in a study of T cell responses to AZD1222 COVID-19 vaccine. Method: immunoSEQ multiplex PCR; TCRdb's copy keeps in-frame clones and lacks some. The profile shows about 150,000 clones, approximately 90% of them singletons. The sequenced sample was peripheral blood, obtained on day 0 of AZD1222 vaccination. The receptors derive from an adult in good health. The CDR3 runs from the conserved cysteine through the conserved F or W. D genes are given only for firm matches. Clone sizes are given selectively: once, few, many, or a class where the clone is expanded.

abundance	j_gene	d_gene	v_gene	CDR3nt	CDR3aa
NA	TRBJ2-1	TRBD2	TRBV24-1	TGTGCCACCAGGTCGCGGGAGGGCTTGAACAATGAGCAGTTCTTC	CATRSREGLNNEQFF
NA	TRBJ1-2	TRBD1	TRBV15	TGTGCCACCAGCAGGATCGGGACAGGATATGGCTACACCTTC	CATSRIGTGYGYTF
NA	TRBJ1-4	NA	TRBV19	TGTGCCAGTAGTGGACCCCGACAGTTCCTGTTTTTT	CASSGPRQFLFF
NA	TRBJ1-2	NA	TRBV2	TGTGCCAGCAGTGGGAGGGGAACAGGGTATGGCTACACCTTC	CASSGRGTGYGYTF
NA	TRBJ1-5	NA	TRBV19	TGTGCCAGTAGTAATGGGGGAACCATTAGTCAGCCCCAGCATTTT	CASSNGGTISQPQHF
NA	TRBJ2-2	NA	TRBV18	TGTGCCAGCTCACTGGGACGATTGAACACCGGGGAGCTGTTTTTT	CASSLGRLNTGELFF
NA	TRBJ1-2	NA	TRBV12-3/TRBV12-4	TGTGCCAGCAGCATCGGTCGTCACTATGGCTACACCTTC	CASSIGRHYGYTF
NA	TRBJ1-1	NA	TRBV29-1	TGCAGCGTTGGACAGAGCGGAGAAGCTTTCTTT	CSVGQSGEAFF
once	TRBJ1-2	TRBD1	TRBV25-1	TGTGCCAGCAGTGATTCTGGGACAGGGCTCTATGGCTACACCTTC	CASSDSGTGLYGYTF
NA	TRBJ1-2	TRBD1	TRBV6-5	TGTGCCAGCAGGACAGGGACCCGGGGGGGCTACACCTTC	CASRTGTRGGYTF
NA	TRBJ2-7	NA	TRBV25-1	TGTGCCAGCAGACAGAGGGCCCACGAGCAGTACTTC	CASRQRAHEQYF
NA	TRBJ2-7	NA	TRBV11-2	TGTGCCAGCAGCTTACAGGGGAACAGGGACGAGCAGTACTTC	CASSLQGNRDEQYF
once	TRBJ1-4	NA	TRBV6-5	TGTGCCAGCAGTTACAATATGGGTGAAAAACTGTTTTTT	CASSYNMGEKLFF
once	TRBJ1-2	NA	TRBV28	TGTGCCAGCAGTTCCCCGGGACGGGCCGCGGGCTACACCTTC	CASSSPGRAAGYTF
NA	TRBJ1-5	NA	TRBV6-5	TGTGCCAGCAGTCTGGGGGACAATCAGCCCCAGCATTTT	CASSLGDNQPQHF
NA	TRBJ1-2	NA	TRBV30	TGTGCCTGGAGCCAGGGGCTCAACTATGGCTACACCTTC	CAWSQGLNYGYTF
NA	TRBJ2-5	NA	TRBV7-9	TGTGCCAGCGGTCAACCGTCACGGAAGACCCAGTACTTC	CASGQPSRKTQYF
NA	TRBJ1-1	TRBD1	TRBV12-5	TGTGCTAGTGGTTTAACAGGGGTCACTGAAGCTTTCTTT	CASGLTGVTEAFF
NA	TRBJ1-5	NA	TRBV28	TGTGCCAGCAGCTCATTAAATCAGCCCCAGCATTTT	CASSSLNQPQHF
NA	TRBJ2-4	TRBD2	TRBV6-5	TGTGCCAGCAGCGCTAGGACTAGCGGTAAAAACATTCAGTACTTC	CASSARTSGKNIQYF
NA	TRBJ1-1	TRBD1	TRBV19	TGTGCCAGTAGTACCCAATGGGACAGTCTCACTGAAGCTTTCTTT	CASSTQWDSLTEAFF
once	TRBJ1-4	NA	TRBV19	TGTGCCAGTAGTATTCTAGGGGACGGTGAAAAACTGTTTTTT	CASSILGDGEKLFF
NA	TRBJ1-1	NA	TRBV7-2	TGTGCCAGCAGCTTAGGGGCTGGACAGCTGAACACTGAAGCTTTCTTT	CASSLGAGQLNTEAFF
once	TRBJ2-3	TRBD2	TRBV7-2	TGTGCCAGCAGCTTAGGGGTAGCGGGAGGGGGAAATACGCAGTATTTT	CASSLGVAGGGNTQYF
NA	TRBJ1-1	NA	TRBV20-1	TGCAGTGCAAGAACAGCCGTTGAAGCTTTCTTT	CSARTAVEAFF
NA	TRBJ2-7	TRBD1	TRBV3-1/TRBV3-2	TGTGCCAGCAGCCGAAGGGGACAGGGTTTTGAGCAGTACTTC	CASSRRGQGFEQYF
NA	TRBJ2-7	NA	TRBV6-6	TGTGCCAGCAGTTCAGGGTCGCGCCGCTACGAGCAGTACTTC	CASSSGSRRYEQYF
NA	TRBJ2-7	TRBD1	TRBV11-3	TGTGCCAGCAGCCTCGGACAGGGGGCACACGAGCAGTACTTC	CASSLGQGAHEQYF
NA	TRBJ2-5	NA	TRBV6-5	TGTGCCAGCAGTTCCGCCCCGGTAAGGGGGACCCAGTACTTC	CASSSAPVRGTQYF
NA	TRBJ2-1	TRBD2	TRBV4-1	TGCGCCAGCAGCCCAACTAGCGGGTACAATGAGCAGTTCTTC	CASSPTSGYNEQFF
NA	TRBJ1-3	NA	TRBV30	TGTGCCTGGACCAAGGGAAGCAACACCATATATTTT	CAWTKGSNTIYF
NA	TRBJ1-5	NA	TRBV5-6	TGTGCCAGCAGCGTAGGGAGAGCTCAGCCCCAGCATTTT	CASSVGRAQPQHF
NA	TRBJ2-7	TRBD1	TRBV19	TGTGCCAGTAGTTCTGGAGGGGACAGGTTTCACGAGCAGTACTTC	CASSSGGDRFHEQYF
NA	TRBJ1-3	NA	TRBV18	TGTGCCAGCTCACCAAATAGGGCCGACGGCCACACCATATATTTT	CASSPNRADGHTIYF
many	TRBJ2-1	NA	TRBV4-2	TGTGCCAGCAGCCTAACGTCTCCGTCCTACAATGAGCAGTTCTTC	CASSLTSPSYNEQFF
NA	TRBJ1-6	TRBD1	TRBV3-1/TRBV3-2	TGTGCCAGCAGCCAAGAACCCGGGACAGCTATTAATTCACCCCTCCACTTT	CASSQEPGTAINSPLHF
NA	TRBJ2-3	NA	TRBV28	TGTGCCAGCACTAAGCTTGGGGATACGCAGTATTTT	CASTKLGDTQYF
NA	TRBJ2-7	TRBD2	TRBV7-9	TGTGCCAGCAGCTTTTTGCTAGCGGGAGACCACGAGCAGTACTTC	CASSFLLAGDHEQYF
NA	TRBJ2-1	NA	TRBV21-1	TGTGCCAGCAGCAATACTACCTCCGGGACTAGCGGGAGAGTGGGGCCCAATGAGCAGTTCTTC	CASSNTTSGTSGRVGPNEQFF
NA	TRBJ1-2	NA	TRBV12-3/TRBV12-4	TGTGCCAGCAGTTTTTCCAGGGAAGGCTACACCTTC	CASSFSREGYTF
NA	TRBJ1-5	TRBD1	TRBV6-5	TGTGCCAGCAGTTCTCACAGGGGGGACAATCAGCCCCAGCATTTT	CASSSHRGDNQPQHF
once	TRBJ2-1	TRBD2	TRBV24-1	TGTGCCACCAGTGATCCCCGTCTAGCGGACTTCAATGAGCAGTTCTTC	CATSDPRLADFNEQFF